The sequence of this T cell receptor beta chain was determined in a study of radiotherapy plus CTLA-4 blockade in lung cancer. Assay used: immunoSEQ multiplex PCR; TCRdb lists only in-frame clones, some missing. The sample lists approximately 50,000 clones; approximately 86% were seen once. This CDR3 contains 16 residues. Losses at the gene ends were 0 bases for V and 0 bases for J; bases not matched to a gene: 4. Germline CDR1 is SGHTA and CDR2 is FQGNSA. A note on this clone: Its specificity is unknown.

Study-level results: Expansion in blood of tumor-derived TCR clones was seen after radiotherapy plus ipilimumab.

This TCR was sampled from a human donor with non-small cell lung cancer that progressed on radiotherapy plus ipilimumab. Some clones in this sample may be carry-over from other donors' samples. The sample consisted of peripheral blood, taken from a patient treated with radiotherapy plus ipilimumab. The rearrangement uses TRBV7-2 and TRBJ2-7, with 8 bases that match TRBD2. The CDR3 DNA sequence: TGTGCCAGCAGCTTAGCTCGAGCGGGAGTCTCCTACGAGCAGTACTTC. Translated, it gives CASSLARAGVSYEQYF.